What follows describes a single T cell receptor (beta chain). Its cognate antigen is unknown. TCRdb called the reads again in MiXCR, with one record for every CDR3 protein. Altogether around 900,000 distinct CDR3 sequences are present, more than 25% being singletons, with the ten largest covering about 14%. This sample is part of a study of T cell repertoires in cytomegalovirus infection. Study context: The authors used CMV epitopes that were HLA-C-restricted (recently identified) and HLA-B-restricted (well studied). Public TCR beta signatures marked donors with CMV infection and the matching HLA. General study findings and limits: In two of eight donors, the top clonotype was HLA-C-restricted CMV-specific.

Sequences were derived from cultured CD8+ T cells from PBMCs, sampled from culture after CMV antigen stimulation. The clonotype comes from a human donor in good health (CMV status not recorded). Some clones in this sample may be carry-over from other donors' samples.

The CDR3 region is CASSSTELAKNIQYF. In nucleotides, the CDR3 is TGTGCCAGCAGCTCGACAGAACTAGCCAAAAACATTCAGTACTTC. This chain joins TRBV11-2 and TRBJ2-4; D is possibly TRBD1 (5 bases). CDR1 and CDR2 (germline): SGHAT, FQNNGV. The ends were cut back, 4 bases at V and 0 bases at J, with 10 bases in the middle. This CDR3 has 15 residues.